The 29 T cell receptor beta chains below all came from one sample that was sequenced in a study of T-cell memory formation after mild COVID-19. TCRdb reprocessed the 5' RACE reads with MiXCR, giving one entry per CDR3 protein. This sample has about 420,000 distinct CDR3 sequences, with more than 20% found just once. Sequencing was performed on PBMCs or a T cell subset sorted from them (not recorded which). Receptors were obtained from an adult woman who had mild COVID-19 (a few samples of this study predate the infection). Cell type and time point are not known.

In DNA form, the CDR3 reads TGTGCCAGCTCCCAAGGACTAGCGGGAGGTGCAGATACGCAGTATTTT. This gives the protein CASSQGLAGGADTQYF. This chain connects TRBV18 to TRBJ2-3; TRBD2 matches 14 bases. CDR3 size: 16 residues. Unmatched junction bases numbered 6, after V lost 6 bases and J lost 4 bases. Per the germline V gene, CDR1 is KGHSH and CDR2 is LQKENI.

The table lists this clonotype with a few counts. The chain recombines TRBV4-1 with TRBJ1-1; D is perhaps TRBD1 (5 bases). The CDR3 extends over 13 amino acids. Deletions cut 1 base from V and 7 bases from J, with 10 bases between. The V gene's germline CDR1 is MGHRA and CDR2 YSYEKL. In DNA, the CDR3 is TGCGCCAGCAGCCAAGCGACAGCAGTTGAAGCTTTCTTT. Translating it yields CASSQATAVEAFF.

This clonotype was observed a handful of times. The DNA for the CDR3 is TGTGCCAGCAGCTGGGGTCTCAAGAACACCGGGGAGCTGTTTTTT. Translation gives CASSWGLKNTGELFF. J is TRBJ2-2 and V is TRBV11-2; D call uncertain. V was trimmed by 4 bases and J by 1 base, leaving 10 bases between them. Germline V gives CDR1 SGHAT, CDR2 FQNNGV. There are 15 residues in the CDR3.

At least ten counts were recorded for this clonotype. The rearrangement uses TRBV25-1 and TRBJ2-3; TRBD1 might be the D (6 bases). V dropped 3 bases and J dropped 0 bases, with 7 bases sitting between them. The CDR3 is 14 amino acids. Germline V CDR1 and CDR2: MGHDK, SYGVNS. This CDR3 is CASSDRGSTDTQYF. CDR3 in DNA: TGTGCCAGCAGTGACAGGGGTAGCACAGATACGCAGTATTTT.

The genes are TRBV20-1 and TRBJ1-2; D perhaps matches TRBD1 (5 bases). Trimming removed 4 bases at V and 4 bases at J, with 19 bases between. The CDR3 runs 15 residues. CDR1 is DFQATT, CDR2 SNEGSKA, per germline (reference sequence). The DNA for the CDR3 is TGCAGTGCTACGGGGGGAAACTCGCAATCCTATGGCTACACCTTC. It encodes CSATGGNSQSYGYTF.

There are a few counts of this clonotype. The V call is TRBV4-1, the J call TRBJ2-7; tentative D call: TRBD1 (7 bases). The CDR3 sequence is 18 residues long. Germline CDR1 reads MGHRA; CDR2 reads YSYEKL. The V end was cut by 0 bases, the J end by 1 base, with 19 bases between. In DNA form, the CDR3 reads TGCGCCAGCAGCCAAGATCAATTCGGGCAGGGGGGATCCTACGAGCAGTACTTC. Translated: CASSQDQFGQGGSYEQYF.

This clonotype was seen a few times. V gene TRBV5-1 combines with J gene TRBJ2-3; D gene ambiguous. Trimming left V 5 bases short and J 5 bases short, with 12 bases between. The CDR3 loop spans 13 amino acids. The germline V gene has CDR1 SGHRS and CDR2 YFSETQ. The CDR3 nucleotides read TGCGCCAGCAGGACGGACGCAGGAGATACGCAGTATTTT. Encoded protein: CASRTDAGDTQYF.

This chain connects TRBV5-5 to TRBJ2-3; no firm D call. The V end lost 0 bases, the J end lost 2 bases, and 7 bases lay between the germline ends. Germline values: CDR1 SGHKS, CDR2 YYEKEE (reference sequence). The CDR3 is 14 residues long. CDR3 sequence: CASSLAVATDTQYF. CDR3 nucleotides: TGTGCCAGCAGCTTGGCGGTAGCCACAGATACGCAGTATTTT.

The rearrangement uses TRBV24-1 and TRBJ2-3, with 8 bases aligning to TRBD1. The V gene end was trimmed by 1 base and the J gene end by 3 bases; junction bases not matched to a gene: 2. The germline gives CDR1 KGHDR, CDR2 SFDVKD. The CDR3 is 15 amino acids. The CDR3 coding sequence is TGTGCCACCAGTGATTTTACAGGGGGGACAGATACGCAGTATTTT. Its protein product is CATSDFTGGTDTQYF.

V and J are TRBV6-5 and TRBJ1-6, with 7 bases matching TRBD1. The length of the CDR3 is 16 residues. Germline lookup yields CDR1 MNHEY and CDR2 SVGAGI. Trimming removed 1 base from V and 10 bases from J; junction bases left unmatched: 10. The CDR3 sequence: CASSYYARQGGSPLHF. CDR3 DNA: TGTGCCAGCAGTTACTACGCCCGACAGGGTGGCTCACCCCTCCACTTT.

This clonotype occurred once. The chain joins TRBV4-1 to TRBJ2-4; D is perhaps TRBD2 (6 bases). This CDR3 contains 15 residues. Trimming shortened V by 4 bases and J by 0 bases, and 10 bases separated the two germline ends. Germline assignment: CDR1 MGHRA and CDR2 YSYEKL. The CDR3 here is CASSPGLLAKNIQYF. CDR3 coding DNA: TGCGCCAGCAGCCCGGGACTTCTAGCCAAAAACATTCAGTACTTC.

This chain connects TRBV10-3 to TRBJ1-1, with 7 bases matching TRBD1. CDR3 length: 15 residues. The ends lost 0 bases at V and 8 bases at J; junction bases unmatched: 9. Germline CDR1 reads ENHRY; CDR2 reads SYGVKD. The CDR3 reads CAISESQRGQGEAFF. DNA of the CDR3: TGTGCCATCAGTGAGTCGCAGAGGGGGCAAGGAGAAGCTTTCTTT.

V and J are TRBV9 and TRBJ2-1, with 12 nucleotides matching TRBD2. Per germline, CDR1 SGDLS and CDR2 YYNGEE. CDR3 length: 18 residues. V gave up 0 bases and J gave up 4 bases; unmatched junction bases: 8. CDR3 DNA: TGTGCCAGCAGCGTAGAGGGCCTAGCGGGAGGGCTGTACAATGAGCAGTTCTTC. This encodes CASSVEGLAGGLYNEQFF.

The rearrangement uses TRBV6-4 and TRBJ1-5; maybe TRBD1 (5 bases). CDR1 is MRHNA and CDR2 is SNTAGT in the germline V gene. The CDR3 sequence is 14 residues long. Between the trimmed V and J ends, which lost 1 base and 6 bases, there was a span of 10 bases. CDR3 in DNA: TGTGCCAGCAGTGACTTCGGGGGGACTCAGCCCCAGCATTTT. It translates to CASSDFGGTQPQHF.

This clonotype was counted between two and nine times. The chain joins TRBV7-8 to TRBJ2-3; 12 positions match TRBD2. The CDR3 runs 19 residues. Losses at the gene ends were 2 bases for V and 5 bases for J; bases not matched to a gene: 14. Per the germline V gene, CDR1 is SGHVS and CDR2 is FQNEAQ. The CDR3 loop reads CASSLHASGRAEHGDTQYF. CDR3 nucleotide sequence: TGTGCCAGCAGCTTACATGCTAGCGGGAGGGCCGAGCATGGAGATACGCAGTATTTT. Together with reference TRBV7-8 and TRBJ2-3, the CDR3 gives the full variable domain: GAGVSQSPRYKVAKRGQDVALRCDPISGHVSLFWYQQALGQGPEFLTYFQNEAQLDKSGLPSDRFFAERPEGSVSTLKIQRTQQEDSAVYLCASSLHASGRAEHGDTQYFGPGTRLTVL.

The CDR3 DNA reads as TGCAGTGCTATGAATCCGAAGCAGGGGAGGGTCTACGAGCAGTACTTC. It yields the protein CSAMNPKQGRVYEQYF. The chain carries TRBV20-1 and TRBJ2-7; perhaps TRBD2 as D (7 bases). CDR1 DFQATT and CDR2 SNEGSKA come from the germline V gene (reference sequence). V was shortened by 4 bases and J by 3 bases, with 22 bases between the two germline ends. This CDR3 has 16 residues.

V usage is TRBV11-2 and J usage is TRBJ2-1, with TRBD2 identical over 16 bases. The CDR3 is 20 amino acids. From germline, CDR1 is SGHAT and CDR2 FQNNGV. V was clipped by 5 bases and J by 7 bases; unmatched bases: 17. The CDR3 spells CASSHPRGTSGREMWNEQFF. The CDR3 DNA reads as TGTGCCAGCAGCCACCCCCGCGGGACTAGCGGGAGGGAGATGTGGAATGAGCAGTTCTTC.

This clonotype appeared a few times. The CDR3: CASSPPDHSGNTIYF. The CDR3 nucleotides are TGTGCCAGCTCACCACCGGACCATTCTGGAAACACCATATATTTT. The chain joins TRBV18 to TRBJ1-3; D is uncertain. Trimming took off 0 bases at V and 1 base at J, with 7 bases between the two ends. Germline V gives CDR1 KGHSH, CDR2 LQKENI. This CDR3 is built from 15 residues.

The rearrangement uses TRBV5-4 and TRBJ2-7, with TRBD2 matching over 9 bases. CDR1 and CDR2 (germline): SGHNT, YYREEE (reference sequence). The CDR3 sequence is 16 residues long. The ends lost 4 bases at V and 1 base at J; junction bases unmatched: 9. CDR3: CASSPGEAGGSYEQYF. The CDR3 DNA reads as TGTGCCAGCAGCCCCGGGGAAGCGGGGGGATCCTACGAGCAGTACTTC.

This sequence joins TRBV12-3 or TRBV12-4 and TRBJ2-1, with D unresolved. With 0 bases removed from V and 7 bases from J, the gap between germline ends came to 7 bases. The CDR3 has 13 amino acids. CDR3 in DNA: TGTGCCAGCAGTTTAGCCCAAACGAATGAGCAGTTCTTC. Amino acid sequence: CASSLAQTNEQFF.

This sequence joins TRBV29-1 and TRBJ1-1; TRBD1 might be the D (5 bases). The V end was cut by 7 bases, the J end by 1 base, with 10 bases between. The CDR3 totals 12 residues. CDR1 and CDR2 from the germline V gene are SQVTM and ANQGSEA. CDR3 protein: CSGRGGNTEAFF. The CDR3 nucleotides are TGCAGCGGCCGTGGGGGGAACACTGAAGCTTTCTTT.

This clonotype occurred a few times. The chain uses TRBV15 and TRBJ2-1; D uncertain. Germline-derived CDR1 and CDR2 are LNHNV and YYDKDF (reference sequence). V was pared by 0 bases and J by 4 bases, with 13 bases between. The CDR3 totals 16 residues. The CDR3 DNA reads as TGTGCCACCAGCAGAGACAGTGGACGACCATACAATGAGCAGTTCTTC. Encoded protein: CATSRDSGRPYNEQFF.

There are a few counts of this clonotype. The gene calls are TRBV19 and TRBJ2-3; either TRBD1 or TRBD2 may supply D (5 bases each). The CDR3 spans 14 residues. Germline CDR1 reads LNHDA; CDR2 reads SQIVND (reference sequence). The ends were cut back, 7 bases at V and 3 bases at J, with 14 bases in the middle. The CDR3: CASTPVGVTDTQYF. CDR3 nucleotide sequence: TGTGCCAGTACCCCGGTGGGGGTTACAGATACGCAGTATTTT.

The rearrangement joins TRBV6-5 to TRBJ2-1; D gene ambiguous. V lost 4 bases and J 0 bases, leaving 7 bases between the germline ends. Per germline, CDR1 MNHEY and CDR2 SVGAGI. This CDR3 has 14 residues. The CDR3 sequence is CASSSRNSYNEQFF. For the CDR3, the DNA is TGTGCCAGCAGTTCCAGAAACTCCTACAATGAGCAGTTCTTC.

This clonotype was detected only a few times. The chain links TRBV5-1 to TRBJ2-5, with 7 nucleotides matching TRBD1. Germline V gene sequence: CDR1 SGHRS, CDR2 YFSETQ. This CDR3 spans 13 amino acids. Trimming removed 7 bases from V and 5 bases from J; junction bases left unmatched: 8. CDR3: CASQTGAGETQYF. The CDR3, as DNA: TGCGCCAGCCAAACAGGGGCTGGGGAGACCCAGTACTTC.

This clonotype appeared a few times. The chain joins TRBV29-1 to TRBJ1-5; D is unclear. Trimming removed 4 bases from V and 0 bases from J, with 7 bases in between. This CDR3 is 13 amino acids long. The germline CDR1 and CDR2 sequences are SQVTM and ANQGSEA. CDR3 coding DNA: TGCAGCGTTGGACGGGATAGCAATCAGCCCCAGCATTTT. Translating it yields CSVGRDSNQPQHF.

The V gene is TRBV6-2 or TRBV6-3, the J gene TRBJ2-6; 11 bases map to TRBD1. The CDR3 has 18 amino acids. The junction had 10 bases not matched to a gene; V was cut back by 7 bases and J by 2 bases. The germline CDR1 and CDR2 sequences are MNHEY and SVGEGT. The DNA of the CDR3 is TGTGCCAGCAACCCCCGGGACAGGGGGTGGGCTGGGGCCAACGTCCTGACTTTC. This encodes CASNPRDRGWAGANVLTF.

This clonotype was seen a few times. The J gene is TRBJ2-3, the V gene TRBV29-1, with D maybe TRBD1 (6 bases). Germline V gene data show CDR1 as SQVTM and CDR2 as ANQGSEA. Trimming removed 6 bases from V and 5 bases from J, with 12 bases in between. This CDR3 is 12 amino acids long. CDR3: CSVRTDIDTQYF. The CDR3 DNA follows: TGCAGCGTCCGGACAGATATAGATACGCAGTATTTT.

This clonotype has more than one count but fewer than ten. The J gene is TRBJ1-2, the V gene TRBV5-6; D remains ambiguous. Germline loops: CDR1 SGHDT, CDR2 YYEEEE. This CDR3 is 13 amino acids long. V was trimmed by 2 bases and J by 8 bases, leaving 13 bases between them. CDR3 DNA: TGTGCCAGCAGCTTAGGACGGAGCCAAGGCTACACCTTC. It yields the protein CASSLGRSQGYTF.